What follows are 30 T cell receptor beta chains derived from one specimen sequenced in a study of blood T cell repertoires in COVID-19. Clones were sequenced by immunoSEQ multiplex PCR, and TCRdb holds only the in-frame ones, with some missing. The data hold over 100,000 clones, with over 65% observed a single time. The sequencing sample was made of peripheral blood. Source of these receptors: a human donor in a cohort sampled during active COVID-19.

This clone occurred a few times. This sequence joins TRBV7-9 and TRBJ2-3; tentative D call: TRBD1 (6 bases). Deletions cut 1 base from V and 7 bases from J, with 18 bases between. Germline V gene sequence: CDR1 SEHNR, CDR2 FQNEAQ (reference sequence). CDR3 length equals 16 residues. The CDR3: CASSLDSGQTTNTQYF. CDR3 DNA: TGTGCCAGCAGCTTAGACTCTGGACAGACTACCAATACGCAGTATTTT.

The gene calls are TRBV28 and TRBJ1-2, with TRBD1 as a possible D gene (5 bases). The CDR3 runs 14 residues. CDR1 and CDR2 (germline): MDHEN, SYDVKM. V lost 4 bases and J 4 bases, leaving 13 bases between the germline ends. The CDR3 nucleotides read TGTGCCAGCAGTTCGGCAGGGAACAGCTATGGCTACACCTTC. It codes for CASSSAGNSYGYTF.

V is TRBV7-2 and J is TRBJ2-5; 7 bases fit TRBD2. V was pared by 2 bases and J by 4 bases, with 10 bases of the junction left unmatched. Germline CDR1 reads SGHTA; CDR2 reads FQGNSA. This CDR3 has 16 amino acids. CDR3 nucleotides: TGTGCCAGCAGCTTAAGGCTTGGGGGGGGAGGAGAGACCCAGTACTTC. Amino acids: CASSLRLGGGGETQYF. Drawing the rest from reference TRBV7-2 and TRBJ2-5, the complete variable domain is GAGVSQSPSNKVTEKGKDVELRCDPISGHTALYWYRQSLGQGLEFLIYFQGNSAPDKSGLPSDRFSAERTGGSVSTLTIQRTQQEDSAVYLCASSLRLGGGGETQYFGPGTRLLVL.

The V gene is TRBV7-9, the J gene TRBJ2-4, with TRBD1 as a possible D gene (6 bases). CDR3 length equals 17 residues. V was clipped by 1 base and J by 1 base, with 14 bases between them. The germline V gene has CDR1 SEHNR and CDR2 FQNEAQ (reference sequence). The CDR3 spells CASSLVPRQGAKNIQYF. The CDR3 DNA reads as TGTGCCAGCAGCTTAGTCCCGCGTCAGGGGGCCAAAAACATTCAGTACTTC.

The chain carries TRBV4-3 and TRBJ1-1; no reliable D call. V dropped 4 bases and J dropped 2 bases, with 14 bases sitting between them. In germline, CDR1 is LGHNA, CDR2 YSLEER. CDR3 length: 15 residues. CDR3 sequence reads: CASSPTGRPNTEAFF. CDR3 nucleotides: TGCGCCAGCAGCCCGACCGGGAGACCAAACACTGAAGCTTTCTTT.

This clone came up once. The chain joins TRBV4-1 to TRBJ2-5; the D gene is possibly TRBD1 (6 bases). V dropped 0 bases and J dropped 2 bases, with 7 bases sitting between them. The CDR3 totals 14 residues. Germline V CDR1 and CDR2: MGHRA, YSYEKL. CDR3 bases: TGCGCCAGCAGCCAAGAAACAGGGCAAGAGACCCAGTACTTC. It yields the protein CASSQETGQETQYF.

This rearrangement joins TRBV28 to TRBJ1-2; D possibly corresponds to TRBD1 (6 bases). The CDR3 length is 15 residues. Looked up from germline, CDR1 is MDHEN and CDR2 is SYDVKM. V was shortened by 5 bases and J by 7 bases, with 20 bases between the two germline ends. The DNA of the CDR3 is TGTGCCAGCAGTCCCCCCGGGACAACTAAGGGTGGCTACACCTTC. It translates to CASSPPGTTKGGYTF.

This chain joins TRBV4-1 and TRBJ2-7; 15 bases are shared with TRBD2. Germline assignment: CDR1 MGHRA and CDR2 YSYEKL. The CDR3 has 19 amino acids. The trim removed 4 bases at V and 6 bases at J, leaving 16 bases unmatched. The chain's CDR3 is CASSRLFGTSGGLTAEQYF. CDR3 nucleotide sequence: TGCGCCAGCAGCCGCCTCTTCGGGACTAGCGGGGGGTTGACTGCCGAGCAGTACTTC.

This chain uses TRBV27 with TRBJ1-2; 7 bases align to TRBD1. With 9 bases clipped from V and 0 bases from J, the junction kept 10 bases outside the gene matches. The length of the CDR3 is 15 residues. Germline assignment: CDR1 MNHEY and CDR2 SMNVEV (reference sequence). Written as DNA, the CDR3 is TGTGCCAGTCGACAGGGAAGGAGAGCTAACTATGGCTACACCTTC. Translated, it gives CASRQGRRANYGYTF.

Written as DNA, the CDR3 is TGTGCCAGCAGTCCCAGGGGTGGTGAAAGCTATGGCTACACCTTC. This encodes CASSPRGGESYGYTF. The genes are TRBV6-2 or TRBV6-3 and TRBJ1-2; D may be TRBD1 (6 bases). Trimming shortened V by 5 bases and J by 4 bases, and 17 bases separated the two germline ends. This CDR3 is built from 15 residues. Germline V gives CDR1 MNHEY, CDR2 SVGEGT.

V usage is TRBV11-3 and J usage is TRBJ2-1; 7 nucleotides agree with TRBD1. Germline V lookup: CDR1 SGHNT, CDR2 YENEEA. With 5 bases clipped from V and 4 bases from J, the junction kept 8 bases outside the gene matches. The CDR3 totals 15 residues. This CDR3 is CASSQQGQGYNEQFF. The CDR3 DNA reads TGTGCCAGCAGCCAACAGGGGCAGGGATACAATGAGCAGTTCTTC.

This clone was recorded at least ten times. The rearrangement links TRBV2 to TRBJ2-7; TRBD2 agrees at 7 bases. The trim removed 7 bases at V and 5 bases at J, leaving 17 bases unmatched. CDR1 and CDR2 (germline): SNHLY, FYNNEI. The CDR3 length is 16 residues. For the CDR3, the DNA is TGTGCCAGCACTCGTGGGAGGGGTAAAGTTTTCAACGAGCAGTACTTC. This codes for CASTRGRGKVFNEQYF.

The V gene is TRBV18, the J gene TRBJ2-2; 9 nucleotides align to TRBD1. Germline assignment: CDR1 KGHSH and CDR2 LQKENI. This CDR3 region has 15 residues. V dropped 4 bases and J dropped 1; count of bases not matched to a gene: 1. The CDR3 loop is CASSLDRGNTGELFF. The CDR3 bases are TGTGCCAGCTCACTGGACAGGGGGAACACCGGGGAGCTGTTTTTT.

This chain connects TRBV3-1 (or the pseudogene TRBV3-2) to TRBJ2-5, with a weak D call TRBD2 (6 bases). V was pared by 0 bases and J by 5 bases, with 16 bases between. CDR1 is LGHDT and CDR2 is YNNKEL in the germline V gene (reference sequence). The CDR3 runs to 16 residues. CDR3 bases: TGTGCCAGCAGCCAAGATCTAGGGACTGGGAGGGAGACCCAGTACTTC. It translates to CASSQDLGTGRETQYF.

This chain joins TRBV5-6 and TRBJ2-1; tentatively, D is TRBD1 (5 bases). V dropped 2 bases and J dropped 3 bases, with 18 bases sitting between them. Germline lookup yields CDR1 SGHDT and CDR2 YYEEEE. There are 17 residues in the CDR3. The CDR3 loop is CASSLGSAGFRYNEQFF. The CDR3 DNA sequence: TGTGCCAGCAGCTTAGGAAGTGCAGGGTTCCGCTACAATGAGCAGTTCTTC.

The chain links TRBV11-3 to TRBJ1-5, with a tentative D call TRBD1 (5 bases). V lost 5 bases and J 6 bases, leaving 11 bases between the germline ends. CDR1 and CDR2 (germline): SGHNT, YENEEA. The CDR3 extends over 13 amino acids. CDR3 sequence (DNA): TGTGCCAGCAGCGAAACCCAGGGTCAGCCCCAGCATTTT. Its protein is CASSETQGQPQHF.

This clone was seen more than once but under ten times. The rearrangement uses TRBV19 and TRBJ2-7; 10 bases line up with TRBD1. The germline gives CDR1 LNHDA, CDR2 SQIVND (reference sequence). With V trimmed by 5 bases and J by 2 bases, 6 bases remained unmatched. The CDR3 consists of 15 residues. The CDR3 is CASSVGTGDPYEQYF. CDR3 nucleotides: TGTGCCAGTAGTGTCGGGACAGGGGACCCCTACGAGCAGTACTTC. The whole variable domain, filled in from reference TRBV19 and TRBJ2-7, reads DGGITQSPKYLFRKEGQNVTLSCEQNLNHDAMYWYRQDPGQGLRLIYYSQIVNDFQKGDIAEGYSVSREKKESFPLTVTSAQKNPTAFYLCASSVGTGDPYEQYFGPGTRLTVT.

The chain is built from TRBV12-1 and TRBJ1-5. TRBV12-1 is shown as a pseudogene. This CDR3 region has 18 residues. CDR3 residues: CASSFVGGAPVEGAFQHF. The CDR3 DNA reads TGTGCCAGCAGCTTTGTGGGGGGGGCCCCCGTTGAAGGAGCTTTCCAGCATTTT.

V and J are TRBV18 and TRBJ2-3, with unresolved D. The CDR3 contains 16 residues. Germline CDR1 reads KGHSH; CDR2 reads LQKENI. Trimming cost V 6 bases and J 0 bases, with 16 bases left between them. DNA for the CDR3: TGTGCCAGCTCTCCAATCGAGGTGCGGAGCACAGATACGCAGTATTTT. Its translation: CASSPIEVRSTDTQYF.

The rearrangement joins TRBV6-6 to TRBJ1-2; no reliable D call. V was cut by 6 bases and J by 4 bases, with 9 bases left in between. Germline V CDR1 and CDR2: MNHNY, SVGAGI (reference sequence). The CDR3 covers 12 residues. CDR3: CASRQQLYGYTF. In DNA form, the CDR3 reads TGTGCCAGCAGACAACAGCTCTATGGCTACACCTTC.

The sample holds one count of this clone. This chain uses TRBV20-1 with TRBJ2-5, with no clear D. The CDR3 loop spans 11 amino acids. The germline V gene has CDR1 DFQATT and CDR2 SNEGSKA (reference sequence). V shed 6 bases and J shed 5 bases, with 10 bases lying between them. CDR3 DNA sequence: TGCAGTGCCGAGAGCTCGGAGACCCAGTACTTC. Translating gives CSAESSETQYF.

In DNA, the CDR3 is TGTGCCAGCTCATCGGGACAGCGTGTTTTCTCTGGAAACACCATATATTTT. This sequence encodes CASSSGQRVFSGNTIYF. The rearrangement joins TRBV18 to TRBJ1-3, with 7 bases that match TRBD1. Germline loops: CDR1 KGHSH, CDR2 LQKENI. V shed 5 bases, J shed 0 bases, and the junction held 10 bases outside the gene matches. CDR3 length: 17 amino acids.

The gene calls are TRBV2 and TRBJ2-1; 10 nucleotides agree with TRBD2. Germline CDR1 and CDR2: SNHLY and FYNNEI. J was trimmed by 7 bases and V by 6 bases; bases with no gene match: 12. The CDR3 runs to 16 residues. CDR3 region: CASSDPPSGGFNEQFF. Written as DNA, the CDR3 is TGTGCCAGCAGCGACCCTCCTAGCGGGGGCTTTAATGAGCAGTTCTTC. The full variable domain, completed using reference TRBV2 and TRBJ2-1, is EPEVTQTPSHQVTQMGQEVILRCVPISNHLYFYWYRQILGQKVEFLVSFYNNEISEKSEIFDDQFSVERPDGSNFTLKIRSTKLEDSAMYFCASSDPPSGGFNEQFFGPGTRLTVL.

This chain links TRBV20-1 with TRBJ2-1, with 10 bases aligning to TRBD2. Germline values: CDR1 DFQATT, CDR2 SNEGSKA (reference sequence). J lost 12 bases, V lost 3 bases, and 11 bases had no gene match. This CDR3 contains 14 residues. Written as DNA, the CDR3 is TGCAGTGCTAGTGGACTAGCGGTGAACAGATTGCAGTTCTTC. It translates to CSASGLAVNRLQFF.

The chain couples TRBV5-1 to TRBJ2-5; D is perhaps TRBD2 (6 bases). The germline V and J ends were trimmed by 4 bases and 10 bases, with 20 bases remaining between them. From germline, CDR1 is SGHRS and CDR2 YFSETQ. This CDR3 is 14 amino acids long. The CDR3 DNA sequence: TGCGCCAGCAGCCGCTGGACTACGAGAAACATCCAGTACTTC. Translating it yields CASSRWTTRNIQYF. Drawing the rest from reference TRBV5-1 and TRBJ2-5, the complete variable domain is KAGVTQTPRYLIKTRGQQVTLSCSPISGHRSVSWYQQTPGQGLQFLFEYFSETQRNKGNFPGRFSGRQFSNSRSEMNVSTLELGDSALYLCASSRWTTRNIQYFGPGTRLLVL.

The chain couples TRBV19 to TRBJ1-2; D possibly corresponds to TRBD1 (6 bases). CDR3 length: 14 amino acids. Germline V lookup: CDR1 LNHDA, CDR2 SQIVND (reference sequence). Trimming left V 5 bases short and J 2 bases short, with 12 bases between. CDR3 residues: CASSVTGGNYGYTF. CDR3 nucleotides: TGTGCCAGTAGTGTGACAGGCGGAAACTATGGCTACACCTTC.

The sample holds one count of this clone. V gene TRBV19 combines with J gene TRBJ1-5, with 7 bases lining up with TRBD1. Trimming took 6 bases from V and 2 from J; bases not matched to a gene: 4. In germline, CDR1 is LNHDA, CDR2 SQIVND (reference sequence). This CDR3 has 14 residues. This CDR3 is CASSYRGRNQPQHF. CDR3 bases: TGTGCCAGTAGCTACAGGGGACGCAATCAGCCCCAGCATTTT. Variable domain in full (rest from reference TRBV19 and TRBJ1-5): DGGITQSPKYLFRKEGQNVTLSCEQNLNHDAMYWYRQDPGQGLRLIYYSQIVNDFQKGDIAEGYSVSREKKESFPLTVTSAQKNPTAFYLCASSYRGRNQPQHFGDGTRLSIL.

As regards this clone: Different DNA sequences within this sample yield the same CDR3. The CDR3 DNA reads TGCGCCAGCCGCCAGGGAGGTAGCAATCAGCCCCAGCATTTT. This sequence encodes CASRQGGSNQPQHF. The chain has TRBV10-2 and TRBJ1-5; maybe TRBD1 (5 bases). V lost 8 bases and J 0 bases, leaving 11 bases between the germline ends. Germline-derived CDR1 and CDR2 are WSHSY and SAAADI. The CDR3 contains 14 residues.

The sample holds one count of this clone. V gene TRBV2 combines with J gene TRBJ2-5; the match to TRBD2 covers 10 bases. Germline CDR1 reads SNHLY; CDR2 reads FYNNEI. Losses at the gene ends were 4 bases for V and 5 bases for J; bases not matched to a gene: 7. This CDR3 region has 15 residues. CDR3 loop: CASSGDSGGPETQYF. The DNA of the CDR3 is TGTGCCAGCAGTGGTGATAGCGGGGGGCCCGAGACCCAGTACTTC.

This clone was recorded only once. V is TRBV5-6 and J is TRBJ2-7; D might be TRBD2 (6 bases). Germline V gene lookup returns CDR1 SGHDT and CDR2 YYEEEE. The CDR3 runs to 14 residues. Trimming pared 4 bases from V and 2 bases from J, leaving 13 bases between. CDR3 region: CASSTLGRTYEQYF. The CDR3 DNA sequence: TGTGCCAGCAGCACTTTGGGGAGGACCTACGAGCAGTACTTC. Together with reference TRBV5-6 and TRBJ2-7, the CDR3 gives the full variable domain: DAGVTQSPTHLIKTRGQQVTLRCSPKSGHDTVSWYQQALGQGPQFIFQYYEEEERQRGNFPDRFSGHQFPNYSSELNVNALLLGDSALYLCASSTLGRTYEQYFGPGTRLTVT.